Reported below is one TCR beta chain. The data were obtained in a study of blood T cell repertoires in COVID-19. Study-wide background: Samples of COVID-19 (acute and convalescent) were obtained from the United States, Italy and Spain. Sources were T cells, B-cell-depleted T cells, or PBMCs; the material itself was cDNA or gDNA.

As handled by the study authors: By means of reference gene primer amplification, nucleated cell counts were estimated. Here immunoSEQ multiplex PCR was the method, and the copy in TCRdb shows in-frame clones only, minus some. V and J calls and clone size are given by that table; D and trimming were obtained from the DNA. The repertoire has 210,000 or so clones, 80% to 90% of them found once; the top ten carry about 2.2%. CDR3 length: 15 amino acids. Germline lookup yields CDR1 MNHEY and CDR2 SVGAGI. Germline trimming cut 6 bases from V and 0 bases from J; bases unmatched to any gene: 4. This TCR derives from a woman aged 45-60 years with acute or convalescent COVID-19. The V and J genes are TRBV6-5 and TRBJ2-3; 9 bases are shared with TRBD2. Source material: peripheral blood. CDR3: CASSLLAGSTDTQYF. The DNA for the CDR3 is TGTGCCAGCAGCCTGCTAGCGGGGAGCACAGATACGCAGTATTTT.